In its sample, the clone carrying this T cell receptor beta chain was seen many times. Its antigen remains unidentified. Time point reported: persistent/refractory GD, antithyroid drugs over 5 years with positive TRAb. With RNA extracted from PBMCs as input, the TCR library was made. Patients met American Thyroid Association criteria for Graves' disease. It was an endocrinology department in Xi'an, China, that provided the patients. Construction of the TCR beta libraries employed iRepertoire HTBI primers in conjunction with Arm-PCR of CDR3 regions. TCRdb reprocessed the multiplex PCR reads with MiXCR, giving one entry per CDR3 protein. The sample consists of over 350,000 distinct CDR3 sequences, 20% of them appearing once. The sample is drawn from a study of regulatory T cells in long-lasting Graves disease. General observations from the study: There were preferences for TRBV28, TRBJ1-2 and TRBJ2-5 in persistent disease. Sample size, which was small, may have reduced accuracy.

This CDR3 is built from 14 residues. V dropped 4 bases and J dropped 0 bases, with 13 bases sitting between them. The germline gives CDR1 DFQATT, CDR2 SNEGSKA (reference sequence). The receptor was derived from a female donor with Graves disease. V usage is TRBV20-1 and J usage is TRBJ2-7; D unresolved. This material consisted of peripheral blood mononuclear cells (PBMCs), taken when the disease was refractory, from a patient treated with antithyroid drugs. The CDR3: CSAMSLRSSYEQYF. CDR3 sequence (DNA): TGCAGTGCTATGAGCCTTCGAAGCTCCTACGAGCAGTACTTC.